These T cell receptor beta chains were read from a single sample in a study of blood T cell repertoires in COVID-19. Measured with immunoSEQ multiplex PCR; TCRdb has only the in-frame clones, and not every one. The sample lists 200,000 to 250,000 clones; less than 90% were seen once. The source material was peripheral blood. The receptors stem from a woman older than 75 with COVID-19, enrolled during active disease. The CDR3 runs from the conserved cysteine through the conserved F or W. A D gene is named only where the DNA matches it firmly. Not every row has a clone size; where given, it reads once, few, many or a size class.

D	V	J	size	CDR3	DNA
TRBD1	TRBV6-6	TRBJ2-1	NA	CASRAGQGEQFF	TGTGCCAGCAGAGCTGGACAGGGGGAGCAGTTCTTC
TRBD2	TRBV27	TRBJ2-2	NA	CASSLRGGGLAGPSGGELFF	TGTGCCAGCAGTTTAAGGGGTGGCGGACTAGCGGGGCCAAGTGGGGGGGAGCTGTTTTTT
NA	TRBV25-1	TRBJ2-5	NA	CASSGAGHAETQYF	TGTGCCAGCAGTGGTGCGGGGCATGCGGAGACCCAGTACTTC
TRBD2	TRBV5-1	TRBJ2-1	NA	CASSSQPGLADNEQFF	TGCGCCAGCAGTTCCCAGCCGGGACTAGCGGACAATGAGCAGTTCTTC
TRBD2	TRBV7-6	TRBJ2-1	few	CASSLGSGVVNEQFF	TGTGCCAGCAGCTTAGGTAGCGGGGTTGTCAATGAGCAGTTCTTC
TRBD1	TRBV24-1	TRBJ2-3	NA	CATSDTRQGAYTDTQYF	TGTGCCACCAGTGACACCCGACAGGGGGCTTACACAGATACGCAGTATTTT
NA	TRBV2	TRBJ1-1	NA	CASQNDAGMNTEAFF	TGTGCCAGCCAGAATGACGCAGGTATGAACACTGAAGCTTTCTTT
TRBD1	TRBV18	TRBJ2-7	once	CASSQTGDEQYF	TGTGCCAGCTCACAGACAGGGGACGAGCAGTACTTC
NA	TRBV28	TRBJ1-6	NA	CASSPSHNSPLHF	TGTGCCAGCAGCCCGTCCCATAATTCACCCCTCCACTTT
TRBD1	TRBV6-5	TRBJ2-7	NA	CASSADRGEQYF	TGTGCCAGCAGCGCTGACAGGGGCGAGCAGTACTTC
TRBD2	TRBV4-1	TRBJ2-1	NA	CASSQEGTTNEQFF	TGCGCCAGCAGCCAAGAGGGGACTACCAATGAGCAGTTCTTC
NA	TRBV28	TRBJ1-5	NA	CASSFGLPNQPQHF	TGTGCCAGCAGTTTTGGACTCCCCAATCAGCCCCAGCATTTT
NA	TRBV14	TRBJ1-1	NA	CASSQQATMNTEASF	TGTGCCAGCAGCCAACAGGCGACAATGAACACTGAAGCTTCCTTT
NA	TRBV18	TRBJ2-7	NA	CASSLTSGYEQYF	TGTGCCAGCTCACTAACTTCAGGGTACGAGCAGTACTTC
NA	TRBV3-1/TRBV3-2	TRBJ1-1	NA	CASSPLRGQNEAFF	TGTGCCAGCAGCCCCCTGCGCGGCCAGAATGAAGCTTTCTTT
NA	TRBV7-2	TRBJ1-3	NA	CASSLSAGPVPGNTIYF	TGTGCCAGCAGCTTATCGGCAGGTCCAGTTCCTGGAAACACCATATATTTT
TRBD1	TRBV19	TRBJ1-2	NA	CASSISTAGQGNYGYTF	TGTGCCAGTAGTATATCAACCGCGGGACAGGGGAACTATGGCTACACCTTC
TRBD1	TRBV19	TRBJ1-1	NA	CASSLQGLNTEAFF	TGTGCCAGTAGCCTACAGGGGCTAAACACTGAAGCTTTCTTT
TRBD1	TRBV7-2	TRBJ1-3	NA	CASSFTGGTGNTIYF	TGTGCCAGCAGCTTCACAGGGGGAACTGGAAACACCATATATTTT
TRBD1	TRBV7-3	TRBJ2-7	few	CASSRGQSESEQYF	TGTGCCAGCAGCCGGGGACAGAGTGAATCCGAGCAGTACTTC
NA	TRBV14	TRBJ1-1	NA	CASQMGSTEAFF	TGTGCCAGCCAGATGGGGAGTACTGAAGCTTTCTTT
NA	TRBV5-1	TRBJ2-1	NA	CASSLSSLVVGNEQFF	TGCGCCAGCAGCTTGAGCTCGCTCGTTGTCGGCAATGAGCAGTTCTTC
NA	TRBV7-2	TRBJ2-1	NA	CASSLTVGDEQFF	TGTGCCAGCAGCCTGACAGTGGGCGATGAGCAGTTCTTC
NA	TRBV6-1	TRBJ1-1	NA	CASSELGNTEAFF	TGTGCCAGCAGTGAACTAGGGAACACTGAAGCTTTCTTT
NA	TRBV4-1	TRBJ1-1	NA	CASRPRMEGRNTEAFF	TGCGCCAGCAGACCAAGAATGGAGGGTAGAAACACTGAAGCTTTCTTT
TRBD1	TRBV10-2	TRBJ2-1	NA	CASRAFNRGLSIGSYNEQFF	TGCGCCAGCAGAGCTTTTAACAGGGGGCTAAGTATCGGCTCCTACAATGAGCAGTTCTTC
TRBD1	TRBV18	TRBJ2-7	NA	CASSLDRDRDYEQYF	TGTGCCAGCTCACTCGACCGGGACAGGGACTACGAGCAGTACTTC
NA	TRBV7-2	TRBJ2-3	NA	CASSPYSTDTQYF	TGTGCCAGCAGCCCCTATAGCACAGATACGCAGTATTTT
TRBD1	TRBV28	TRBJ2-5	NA	CASNPGQAETQYF	TGTGCCAGCAACCCAGGACAGGCGGAGACCCAGTACTTC
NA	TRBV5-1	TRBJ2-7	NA	CASSPPDSAYEQYF	TGCGCCAGCAGCCCTCCGGACAGTGCCTACGAGCAGTACTTC
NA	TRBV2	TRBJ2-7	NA	CASSQSYEQYF	TGTGCCAGCAGTCAATCCTACGAGCAGTACTTC
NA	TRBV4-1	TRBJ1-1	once	CASSQGGLGSTEAFF	TGCGCCAGCAGCCAAGGCGGTCTAGGTTCCACTGAAGCTTTCTTT
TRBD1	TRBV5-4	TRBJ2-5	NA	CASSTLLTGRETQYF	TGTGCCAGCAGCACACTTTTGACAGGGAGAGAGACCCAGTACTTC
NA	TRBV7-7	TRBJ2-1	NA	CASSLAENNEQFF	TGTGCCAGCAGCTTAGCAGAGAACAATGAGCAGTTCTTC
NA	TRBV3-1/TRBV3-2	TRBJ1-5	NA	CASSQGLMGAAIQPQHF	TGTGCCAGCAGCCAAGGTCTTATGGGGGCGGCGATTCAGCCCCAGCATTTT
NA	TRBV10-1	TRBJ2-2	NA	CASSERQQRDTGELFF	TGCGCCAGCAGTGAACGACAGCAGCGAGACACCGGGGAGCTGTTTTTT
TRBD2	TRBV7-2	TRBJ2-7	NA	CASSRRGGLGAYEQYF	TGTGCCAGCAGCCGCAGAGGGGGACTAGGGGCCTACGAGCAGTACTTC
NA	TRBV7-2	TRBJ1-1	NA	CASSPGHPLNTEAFF	TGTGCCAGCAGCCCCGGACACCCATTGAACACTGAAGCTTTCTTT
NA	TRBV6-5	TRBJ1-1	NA	CASRTAGLEAFF	TGTGCCAGCAGGACGGCAGGGCTTGAAGCTTTCTTT
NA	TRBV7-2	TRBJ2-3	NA	CASSLGGRGRGRTDTQYF	TGTGCCAGCAGCTTAGGGGGGCGAGGCAGGGGCCGCACAGATACGCAGTATTTT
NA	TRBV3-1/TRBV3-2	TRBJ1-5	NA	CASSQDWGGNQPQHF	TGTGCCAGCAGCCAAGATTGGGGGGGCAATCAGCCCCAGCATTTT
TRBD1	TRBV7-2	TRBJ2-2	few	CASSSSGQGGRTGELFF	TGTGCCAGCAGCAGTAGTGGCCAAGGGGGCCGAACCGGGGAGCTGTTTTTT